The source of this T cell receptor (beta chain) is a study of cytomegalovirus exposure and HLA in healthy donors. The PCR was carried out with 60 Vbeta primers and 13 Jbeta primers. Libraries were prepared by immunoSEQ multiplex PCR; TCRdb keeps only in-frame clonotypes and omits some of them. Of roughly 200,000 clones listed, around 77% are singletons. General study findings and limits: In a later analysis, TCR beta V- and J-gene trimming was associated with a missense DCLRE1C variant. Several of the most significant clusters were apparently associated with common viral pathogens in a later analysis. Other equally common chains were less clonally expanded than HLA-associated TCR beta chains, a later analysis showed. Most of the CMV-associated TCR beta chains (in a later analysis) appeared to be HLA-restricted.

This clone was seen once. Its target is unknown. The CDR3 has 15 residues. The V gene's germline CDR1 is SGHRS and CDR2 YFSETQ. V lost 4 bases, J lost 2 bases, and 7 bases stayed unmatched. Sequences were obtained from PBMCs. The TCR was taken from a woman in her twenties or thirties in good health and CMV-seronegative. The rearrangement links TRBV5-1 to TRBJ2-5; 8 nucleotides align to TRBD1. Here the CDR3 reads CASSARDRSQETQYF. CDR3 nucleotides: TGCGCCAGCAGCGCCCGGGACAGGAGTCAAGAGACCCAGTACTTC.